This T cell receptor (beta chain) appears in the sequencing data of a study of human T cells and chemical hapten exposure. Study in general: Per-sample TCR yield variation was attributed mainly to small pooled library volume differences.

Attachment of unique molecular identifiers to individual cDNA molecules was performed in the library. Each CDR3 protein is one row after TCRdb ran MiXCR on the RACE reads. The sample holds roughly 120,000 distinct CDR3 sequences; 9% to 13% are singletons and the top ten take over 1.1%. The CDR3 covers 14 residues. CDR1 MDHEN and CDR2 SYDVKM come from the germline V gene. Losses at the gene ends were 5 bases for V and 10 bases for J; bases not matched to a gene: 5. Time point of the sample: patch test 1, 2 weeks after DPC sensitization. This sample's treatment: therapeutic diphenylcyclopropenone sensitization with weekly scalp DPC. Blood was collected ahead of every patch test applied. This clonotype came up many times.

The V and J genes are TRBV28 and TRBJ1-6, with TRBD1 identical over 10 bases. The sample here was whole blood, taken in connection with sensitization to the hapten diphenylcyclopropenone (DPC). The source of this sequence is a woman aged 50 to 65 with alopecia areata. Some clones in this sample may be carry-over from other donors' samples. CDR3 sequence reads: CASSGDRGRSPLHF. In nucleotides, the CDR3 is TGTGCCAGCAGTGGGGACAGGGGAAGATCACCCCTCCACTTT.